This T cell receptor beta chain came from a study of blood T cell repertoires in COVID-19. In the study overall: T cells, B-cell-depleted T cells, or PBMCs provided the cDNA or gDNA that served as material.

Recruited during active infection, patients (from Seattle) were subsequently followed longitudinally. Per germline, CDR1 SGHTA and CDR2 FQGNSA. The CDR3 is 15 residues long. Comments on this clone: Relative to the germline gene, one junction end is altered; a read error may explain this.

Assay: immunoSEQ multiplex PCR; the TCRdb copy retains only in-frame clones and omits some. The sample includes more than 150,000 clones, roughly 76% of them seen just once. This clonotype was sampled from a woman of 80 years or more with COVID-19, enrolled during active disease. Sequencing used peripheral blood. V is TRBV7-2 and J is TRBJ2-5, with 12 bases aligning to TRBD2. The CDR3 reads CASSLAGGLQETQYF. The DNA for the CDR3 is TGTGCCAGCAGCCTAGCGGGGGGGCTCCAAGAGACCCAGTACTTC. Drawing the rest from reference TRBV7-2 and TRBJ2-5, the complete variable domain is GAGVSQSPSNKVTEKGKDVELRCDPISGHTALYWYRQSLGQGLEFLIYFQGNSAPDKSGLPSDRFSAERTGGSVSTLTIQRTQQEDSAVYLCASSLAGGLQETQYFGPGTRLLVL.